Following are 21 T cell receptor beta chains from one sample sequenced in a study of cytomegalovirus exposure and HLA in healthy donors. Sequencing was performed with immunoSEQ multiplex PCR; in TCRdb, only in-frame clones are kept and a portion is missing. The sample records around 58,000 clones, about 89% being singletons. Sequenced sample: PBMCs. The receptors here all came from a woman younger than 30 in good health and CMV-seronegative.

The chain employs TRBV6-5 and TRBJ2-5; TRBD1 matches 7 bases. The CDR3 is 16 residues long. Germline-derived CDR1 and CDR2 are MNHEY and SVGAGI. The V and J ends lost 2 bases and 5 bases, in that order; junction bases with no gene match: 11. This CDR3 reads CASSYIAGGLRETQYF. The CDR3 nucleotides are TGTGCCAGCAGTTACATCGCAGGGGGATTAAGGGAGACCCAGTACTTC.

This rearrangement joins TRBV4-1 to TRBJ1-1, with TRBD1 matching 8 bases. Germline V gives CDR1 MGHRA, CDR2 YSYEKL. Germline trimming cut 4 bases from V and 1 base from J; bases unmatched to any gene: 8. This CDR3 has 16 amino acids. CDR3 nucleotide sequence: TGCGCCAGCAGCCGACCCGACAGGGGACCGAACACTGAAGCTTTCTTT. Translating it yields CASSRPDRGPNTEAFF.

This clone was recorded a few times. This chain links TRBV18 with TRBJ2-7; no reliable D call. Per germline, CDR1 KGHSH and CDR2 LQKENI. Trimming cost V 3 bases and J 4 bases, with 7 bases left between them. CDR3 size: 12 residues. The CDR3 DNA reads TGTGCCAGCTCACCCCAGGAATACGAGCAGTACTTC. Protein product: CASSPQEYEQYF.

This clone was seen a single time. The gene calls are TRBV7-3 and TRBJ2-3; D gene uncertain. V was clipped by 5 bases and J by 6 bases, with 12 bases between them. This CDR3 contains 13 residues. The germline gives CDR1 SGHTA, CDR2 FQGTGA. The CDR3 region has the DNA TGTGCCAGCAGCCCCTCCCCCGGGGATACGCAGTATTTT. Its translation: CASSPSPGDTQYF.

The chain joins TRBV4-3 to TRBJ1-3; D might be TRBD1 (5 bases). CDR3 length equals 18 residues. Between the trimmed V and J ends, which lost 0 bases and 0 bases, there was a span of 15 bases. CDR1 is LGHNA and CDR2 is YSLEER in the germline V gene. CDR3 nucleotides: TGCGCCAGCAGCCAAGATGTCCAGGGACTAGGCTCTGGAAACACCATATATTTT. Its protein product is CASSQDVQGLGSGNTIYF.

The chain uses TRBV19 and TRBJ2-7; a weak D match, TRBD2 (5 bases). The CDR3 has 13 amino acids. CDR1 and CDR2 from the germline V gene are LNHDA and SQIVND (reference sequence). Deletions cut 3 bases from V and 7 bases from J, with 13 bases between. Here the CDR3 reads CASSIGLPGEQYF. CDR3 bases: TGTGCCAGTAGTATCGGACTGCCGGGGGAGCAGTACTTC.

V usage is TRBV6-4 and J usage is TRBJ2-3; 10 nucleotides line up with TRBD2. This CDR3 is built from 15 residues. The ends lost 6 bases at V and 0 bases at J; junction bases unmatched: 3. CDR1 MRHNA and CDR2 SNTAGT come from the germline V gene. The CDR3 DNA reads as TGTGCCAGCAGCGTGACTAGCGGGAGCACAGATACGCAGTATTTT. It yields the protein CASSVTSGSTDTQYF.

The gene calls are TRBV7-3 and TRBJ2-1; D might be TRBD2 (5 bases). Per germline, CDR1 SGHTA and CDR2 FQGTGA. The V end lost 4 bases, the J end lost 7 bases, and 11 bases lay between the germline ends. The CDR3 is made up of 13 amino acids. CDR3 amino acids: CASSSFRGNEQFF. In nucleotides, the CDR3 is TGTGCCAGCAGCTCCTTCCGAGGGAATGAGCAGTTCTTC.

The genes are TRBV11-2 and TRBJ1-6, with D possibly matching TRBD1 (5 bases). The V end lost 2 bases, the J end lost 5 bases, and 10 bases lay between the germline ends. The germline gives CDR1 SGHAT, CDR2 FQNNGV. This CDR3 has 15 amino acids. The CDR3 spells CASSLIGVNNSPLHF. The CDR3, as DNA: TGTGCCAGCAGCTTAATAGGGGTCAATAATTCACCCCTCCACTTT. Full variable domain (rest looked up from reference TRBV11-2 and TRBJ1-6): EAGVAQSPRYKIIEKRQSVAFWCNPISGHATLYWYQQILGQGPKLLIQFQNNGVVDDSQLPKDRFSAERLKGVDSTLKIQPAKLEDSAVYLCASSLIGVNNSPLHFGNGTRLTVT.

The chain combines TRBV9 with TRBJ2-5; 13 nucleotides match TRBD2. Unmatched junction bases numbered 6, after V lost 7 bases and J lost 3 bases. CDR3 length equals 15 residues. CDR1 and CDR2 (germline): SGDLS, YYNGEE. The chain's CDR3 is CASGSGTSGEETQYF. The CDR3 DNA follows: TGTGCCAGCGGGTCCGGGACTAGCGGGGAAGAGACCCAGTACTTC.

V gene TRBV5-1 combines with J gene TRBJ2-5; 9 nucleotides agree with TRBD2. Germline V CDR1 and CDR2: SGHRS, YFSETQ. This CDR3 has 17 amino acids. V shed 0 bases, J shed 2 bases, and the junction held 8 bases outside the gene matches. CDR3 sequence (DNA): TGCGCCAGCAGCTTGGGCATGGCTAGCGGGAATCAAGAGACCCAGTACTTC. Translating gives CASSLGMASGNQETQYF.

The rearrangement links TRBV27 to TRBJ2-2, with a tentative D call TRBD1 (6 bases). The V end lost 6 bases, the J end lost 8 bases, and 16 bases lay between the germline ends. CDR1 is MNHEY and CDR2 is SMNVEV in the germline V gene (reference sequence). The CDR3 has 14 amino acids. CDR3: CASSPRDTPGELFF. CDR3 DNA: TGTGCCAGCAGCCCACGGGACACTCCTGGGGAGCTGTTTTTT.

This clone was found once. This sequence joins TRBV20-1 and TRBJ1-2; D is perhaps TRBD1 (5 bases). CDR3 size: 11 residues. CDR1 and CDR2 (germline): DFQATT, SNEGSKA (reference sequence). V was clipped by 5 bases and J by 4 bases, with 8 bases between them. CDR3 DNA sequence: TGCAGTGCTCCAGACAGCTATGGCTACACCTTC. This sequence encodes CSAPDSYGYTF.

CDR3 nucleotides: TGCGCCAGCAGCTTGGGACGGGGATACATGAACACTGAAGCTTTCTTT. Translation: CASSLGRGYMNTEAFF. The chain links TRBV5-1 to TRBJ1-1; D unclear. Deletions cut 0 bases from V and 0 bases from J, with 12 bases between. The CDR3 has 16 amino acids. CDR1 is SGHRS and CDR2 is YFSETQ in the germline V gene.

This clone was found a few times. The chain carries TRBV5-1 and TRBJ1-2; no reliable D call. Trimming cost V 0 bases and J 0 bases, with 6 bases left between them. CDR3 length equals 14 residues. Germline-derived CDR1 and CDR2 are SGHRS and YFSETQ. CDR3 nucleotide sequence: TGCGCCAGCAGCTTGGCTGAGGCTAACTATGGCTACACCTTC. It translates to CASSLAEANYGYTF.

This clone was seen just once. The genes are TRBV7-8 and TRBJ2-3, with TRBD2 as a possible D gene (5 bases). The ends were cut back, 5 bases at V and 6 bases at J, with 12 bases in the middle. The germline gives CDR1 SGHVS, CDR2 FQNEAQ. The CDR3 has 13 amino acids. The DNA for the CDR3 is TGTGCCAGCAGCGCGGACTTGGGGGATACGCAGTATTTT. Its protein product is CASSADLGDTQYF.

The V and J genes are TRBV2 and TRBJ2-3; 12 bases line up with TRBD2. The germline V gene encodes CDR1 SNHLY and CDR2 FYNNEI. The ends lost 5 bases at V and 4 bases at J; junction bases unmatched: 7. CDR3 length equals 16 residues. Here the CDR3 reads CASSTGTSGLPDTQYF. CDR3 nucleotide sequence: TGTGCCAGCAGTACCGGGACTAGCGGGCTCCCAGATACGCAGTATTTT.

This clone has a single count. The chain is built from TRBV7-6 and TRBJ2-3; 11 bases fit TRBD2. The CDR3 covers 18 residues. With V trimmed by 0 bases and J by 2 bases, 7 bases remained unmatched. Germline CDR1 reads SGHVS; CDR2 reads FNYEAQ. The CDR3 loop is CASSLAVASGGTTDTQYF. CDR3 nucleotides: TGTGCCAGCAGCTTAGCGGTGGCTAGCGGGGGGACCACAGATACGCAGTATTTT.

This rearrangement joins TRBV5-1 to TRBJ2-1, with TRBD2 matching over 11 bases. V lost 7 bases, J lost 8 bases, and 17 bases stayed unmatched. The CDR3 consists of 17 residues. Germline assignment: CDR1 SGHRS and CDR2 YFSETQ. The CDR3 DNA follows: TGCGCCAGCGGGCGTGGGCTAGCGGGAGGTCAGGGCGATGAGCAGTTCTTC. Its translation is CASGRGLAGGQGDEQFF.

The chain has TRBV5-6 and TRBJ2-3, with 14 positions matching TRBD2. The germline V gene has CDR1 SGHDT and CDR2 YYEEEE. Unmatched junction bases numbered 3, after V lost 5 bases and J lost 4 bases. The CDR3 loop spans 15 amino acids. The CDR3 sequence: CASRTSGGGPDTQYF. The CDR3 DNA sequence: TGTGCCAGCAGGACTAGCGGGGGGGGCCCAGATACGCAGTATTTT.

The chain couples TRBV5-3 to TRBJ2-5; 8 nucleotides agree with TRBD2. TRBV5-3 is known as an ORF, though its function is uncertain. The CDR3 consists of 20 residues. J was trimmed by 7 bases and V by 4 bases; bases with no gene match: 27. The CDR3 DNA reads as TGTGCCAGAAGCCCCGAAGCCGTGGAAGAAGAGCGGGGGCGCGGGTTGACCCAGTACTTC. The encoded protein is CARSPEAVEEERGRGLTQYF.